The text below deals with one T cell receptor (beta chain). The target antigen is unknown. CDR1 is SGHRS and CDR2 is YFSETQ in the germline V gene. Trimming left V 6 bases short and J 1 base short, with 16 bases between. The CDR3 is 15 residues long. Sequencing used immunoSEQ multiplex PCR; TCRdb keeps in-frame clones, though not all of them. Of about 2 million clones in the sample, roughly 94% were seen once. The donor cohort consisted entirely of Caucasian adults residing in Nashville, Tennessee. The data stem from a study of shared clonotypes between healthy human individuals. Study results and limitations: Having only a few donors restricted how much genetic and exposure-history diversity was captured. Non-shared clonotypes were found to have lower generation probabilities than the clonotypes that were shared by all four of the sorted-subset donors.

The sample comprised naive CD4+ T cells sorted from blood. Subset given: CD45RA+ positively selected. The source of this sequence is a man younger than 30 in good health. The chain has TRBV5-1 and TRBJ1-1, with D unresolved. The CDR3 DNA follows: TGCGCCAGCACCCCGGGCTGGCAGGAGAACACTGAAGCTTTCTTT. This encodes CASTPGWQENTEAFF.